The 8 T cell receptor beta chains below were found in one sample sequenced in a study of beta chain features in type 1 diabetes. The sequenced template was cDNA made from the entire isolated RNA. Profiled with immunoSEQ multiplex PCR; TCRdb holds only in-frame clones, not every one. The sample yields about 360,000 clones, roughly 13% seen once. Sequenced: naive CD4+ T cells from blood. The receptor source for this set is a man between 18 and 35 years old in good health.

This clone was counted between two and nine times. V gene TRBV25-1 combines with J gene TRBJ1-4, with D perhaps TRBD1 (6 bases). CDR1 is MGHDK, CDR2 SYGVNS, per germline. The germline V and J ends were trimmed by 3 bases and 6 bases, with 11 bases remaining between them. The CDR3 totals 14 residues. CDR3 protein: CASSDPRQDEKLFF. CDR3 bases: TGTGCCAGCAGTGATCCCCGACAGGATGAAAAACTGTTTTTT.

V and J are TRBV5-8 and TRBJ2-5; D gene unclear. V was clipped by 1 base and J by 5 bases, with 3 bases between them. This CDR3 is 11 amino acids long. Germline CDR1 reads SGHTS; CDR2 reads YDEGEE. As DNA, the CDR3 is TGTGCCAGCAGCTTGTCGGAGACCCAGTACTTC. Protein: CASSLSETQYF.

This CDR3 reads CASSIKGLAGYHEQFF. The CDR3 DNA reads TGTGCCAGCAGCATAAAGGGACTAGCGGGGTACCATGAGCAGTTCTTC. The gene calls are TRBV7-3 and TRBJ2-1; 13 bases are shared with TRBD2. Germline-derived CDR1 and CDR2 are SGHTA and FQGTGA. CDR3 size: 16 residues. V shed 5 bases and J 8 bases; nucleotides not matched to a gene: 9.

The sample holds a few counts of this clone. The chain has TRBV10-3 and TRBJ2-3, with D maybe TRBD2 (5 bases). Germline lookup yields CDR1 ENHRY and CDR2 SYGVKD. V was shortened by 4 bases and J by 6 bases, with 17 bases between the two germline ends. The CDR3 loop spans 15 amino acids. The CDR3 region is CAISAGDRGSDTQYF. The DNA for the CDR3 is TGTGCCATCAGTGCGGGCGATCGGGGTTCGGATACGCAGTATTTT.

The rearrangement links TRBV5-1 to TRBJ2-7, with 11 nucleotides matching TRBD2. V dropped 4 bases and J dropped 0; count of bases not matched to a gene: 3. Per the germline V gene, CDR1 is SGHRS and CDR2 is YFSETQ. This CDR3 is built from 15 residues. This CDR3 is CASSTGTSGSYEQYF. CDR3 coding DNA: TGCGCCAGCAGCACCGGGACTAGCGGCTCCTACGAGCAGTACTTC.

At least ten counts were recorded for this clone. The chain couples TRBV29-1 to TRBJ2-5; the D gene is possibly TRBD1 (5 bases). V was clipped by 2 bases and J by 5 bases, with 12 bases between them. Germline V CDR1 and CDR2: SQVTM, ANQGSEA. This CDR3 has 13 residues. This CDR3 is CSVEPSGPETQYF. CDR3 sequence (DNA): TGCAGCGTTGAACCTTCAGGGCCCGAGACCCAGTACTTC. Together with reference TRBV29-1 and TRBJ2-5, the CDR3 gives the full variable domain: SAVISQKPSRDICQRGTSLTIQCQVDSQVTMMFWYRQQPGQSLTLIATANQGSEATYESGFVIDKFPISRPNLTFSTLTVSNMSPEDSSIYLCSVEPSGPETQYFGPGTRLLVL.

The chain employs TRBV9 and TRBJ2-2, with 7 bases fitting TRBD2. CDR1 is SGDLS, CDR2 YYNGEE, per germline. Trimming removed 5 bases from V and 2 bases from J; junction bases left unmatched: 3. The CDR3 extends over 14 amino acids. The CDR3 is CASRQRGNTGELFF. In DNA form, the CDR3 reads TGTGCCAGCAGACAGCGGGGAAACACCGGGGAGCTGTTTTTT. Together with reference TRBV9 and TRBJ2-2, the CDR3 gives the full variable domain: DSGVTQTPKHLITATGQRVTLRCSPRSGDLSVYWYQQSLDQGLQFLIQYYNGEERAKGNILERFSAQQFPDLHSELNLSSLELGDSALYFCASRQRGNTGELFFGEGSRLTVL.

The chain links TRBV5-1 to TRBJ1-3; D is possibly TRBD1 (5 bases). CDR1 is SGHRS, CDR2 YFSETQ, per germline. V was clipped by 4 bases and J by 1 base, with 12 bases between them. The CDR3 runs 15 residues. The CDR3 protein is CASSPLGGSGNTIYF. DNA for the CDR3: TGCGCCAGCAGCCCGTTGGGGGGATCTGGAAACACCATATATTTT.